This paragraph reports one TCR beta chain. Antigen unknown. The data derive from a study of blood T cells in healthy people across ages. General study findings and limits: Calculation of diversity from one million T cells yielded estimates considered to be underestimates.

Alongside a J-beta primer mix, a sample-barcoded 5' primer served in a second PCR lasting 7 to 11 cycles. A minimum of 3 million CDR3-containing paired-end reads was obtained for each sample. TCRdb passed the 5' RACE reads through MiXCR, listing each CDR3 protein once. The repertoire includes about 1.4 million distinct CDR3 sequences, roughly 64% of them detected once, and over 5.5% sits in the top ten. Each individual donor underwent a draw of about 11 milliliters of peripheral blood. V was shortened by 3 bases and J by 7 bases, with 19 bases between the two germline ends. The CDR3 is 15 residues long. Germline CDR1 reads SGDLS; CDR2 reads YYNGEE.

Sequences were obtained from blood. The chain employs TRBV9 and TRBJ1-2; D unclear. This receptor was obtained from a man younger than 35 in good health. CDR3 nucleotides: TGTGCCAGCAGCGGGATCAGCATCCCCGTTATTGGCTACACCTTC. The encoded protein is CASSGISIPVIGYTF.